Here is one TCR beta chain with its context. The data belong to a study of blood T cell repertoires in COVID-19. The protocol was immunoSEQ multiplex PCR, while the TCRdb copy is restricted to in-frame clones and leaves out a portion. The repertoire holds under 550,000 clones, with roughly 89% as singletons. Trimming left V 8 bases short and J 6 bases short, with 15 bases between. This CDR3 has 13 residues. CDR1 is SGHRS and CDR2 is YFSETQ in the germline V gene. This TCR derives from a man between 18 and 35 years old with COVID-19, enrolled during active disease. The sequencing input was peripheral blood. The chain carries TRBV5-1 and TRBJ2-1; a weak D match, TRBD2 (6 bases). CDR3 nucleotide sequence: TGCGCCAGTAGTTGGGGGGTAGGCAATGAGCAGTTCTTC. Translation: CASSWGVGNEQFF.